A selection of T cell receptor beta chains follows, all from one sample in a study of shared clonotypes between healthy human individuals. Assay used: immunoSEQ multiplex PCR; TCRdb lists only in-frame clones, some missing. The sample has 400,000 or so clones; roughly 96% are singletons. The sample comprised memory CD8+ T cells sorted from blood. These receptors originate from a man aged 25 to 40 in good health. CDR3s include the opening cysteine and the closing phenylalanine or tryptophan. D genes are given only for firm matches. Clone size is shown for a subset of rows, as once, few, many or a class of expanded clone.

TRBV2,TRBJ2-7,.,.,CASSGGLFRFHEQYF,TGTGCCAGCAGTGGGGGACTTTTTCGTTTCCACGAGCAGTACTTC
TRBV25-1,TRBJ2-5,.,.,CASSEWAGQRETQYF,TGTGCCAGCAGTGAATGGGCAGGCCAACGGGAGACCCAGTACTTC
TRBV28,TRBJ1-5,TRBD1,.,CASSYPQGGGNQPQHF,TGTGCCAGCAGTTACCCCCAGGGGGGTGGCAATCAGCCCCAGCATTTT
TRBV7-2,TRBJ2-2,.,.,CASRAWGLTVNTGELFF,TGTGCCAGCAGAGCTTGGGGACTCACAGTGAACACCGGGGAGCTGTTTTTT
TRBV7-3,TRBJ2-1,TRBD2,.,CASSLGTRDPKFF,TGTGCCAGCAGCTTAGGGACTAGAGACCCTAAGTTCTTC
TRBV6-5,TRBJ2-7,TRBD1,once,CASSYSRGPPYEQYF,TGTGCCAGCAGTTACTCGAGGGGGCCCCCTTACGAGCAGTACTTC
TRBV10-3,TRBJ2-5,TRBD1,.,CAIRRTGQETQYF,TGTGCCATCAGGAGGACAGGCCAAGAGACCCAGTACTTC
TRBV5-6,TRBJ2-1,TRBD1,.,CASSLTGGNEQFF,TGTGCCAGCAGCTTGACAGGGGGCAATGAGCAGTTCTTC
TRBV4-1,TRBJ2-5,TRBD1,.,CASQTRQGLQETQYF,TGCGCCAGCCAAACCAGACAGGGCCTCCAAGAGACCCAGTACTTC
TRBV5-6,TRBJ2-5,.,.,CASNLGEETQYF,TGTGCCAGCAATCTGGGGGAAGAGACCCAGTACTTC
TRBV7-9,TRBJ2-1,TRBD2,.,CASSWGTSLGYNEQFF,TGTGCCAGCAGCTGGGGGACTAGCCTGGGGTACAATGAGCAGTTCTTC
TRBV5-8,TRBJ2-1,TRBD1,.,CASSDGTGSGYNEQFF,TGTGCCAGCAGCGACGGGACAGGGAGTGGTTACAATGAGCAGTTCTTC
TRBV7-9,TRBJ1-2,.,.,CASSGHGKTYGYTF,TGTGCCAGCAGCGGTCATGGAAAGACCTATGGCTACACCTTC
TRBV4-1,TRBJ2-4,.,.,CASSPPRLAKNIQYF,TGCGCCAGCAGCCCTCCGAGACTAGCCAAAAACATTCAGTACTTC
TRBV7-9,TRBJ2-2,TRBD1,.,CASSPRTGNTGELFF,TGTGCCAGCAGCCCCAGGACAGGGAACACCGGGGAGCTGTTTTTT
TRBV25-1,TRBJ1-6,.,.,CASRKNLAQDNSPLHF,TGTGCCAGCAGGAAGAATTTGGCGCAAGATAATTCACCCCTCCACTTT
TRBV6-5,TRBJ2-7,.,.,CASSYSGRGPYEQYF,TGTGCCAGCAGTTACTCGGGACGAGGCCCCTACGAGCAGTACTTC
TRBV5-6,TRBJ2-2,.,once,CASSLPHFSGELFF,TGTGCCAGCAGCTTACCTCACTTTTCCGGGGAGCTGTTTTTT
TRBV6-1,TRBJ2-7,.,once,CASSGDNRVISYEQYF,TGTGCCAGCAGTGGAGACAACAGGGTTATCTCCTACGAGCAGTACTTC
TRBV7-9,TRBJ2-5,.,.,CASSLIRETQYF,TGTGCCAGCAGCTTAATCAGAGAGACCCAGTACTTC
TRBV11-3,TRBJ1-4,.,.,CATDDPLRSTNEKLFF,TGTGCCACCGATGATCCTCTCAGGTCAACTAATGAAAAACTGTTTTTT
TRBV28,TRBJ1-5,.,.,CASSFLDRYNQPQHF,TGTGCCAGCAGTTTTTTGGACAGATACAATCAGCCCCAGCATTTT
TRBV27,TRBJ1-4,.,.,CASSSTVATNEKLFF,TGTGCCAGCAGTTCAACAGTTGCAACTAATGAAAAACTGTTTTTT
TRBV6-1,TRBJ1-1,TRBD1,.,CASSEVTGVNTEAFF,TGTGCCAGCAGTGAAGTCACAGGGGTGAACACTGAAGCTTTCTTT
TRBV6-5,TRBJ1-1,.,.,CASPREAFF,TGTGCCAGCCCTAGAGAAGCTTTCTTT
TRBV27,TRBJ2-7,.,.,CASSYRGALNYEQYF,TGTGCCAGCAGTTATCGGGGAGCTCTAAACTACGAGCAGTACTTC